Listed here are 11 T cell receptor beta chains from one sample, sequenced in a study of Ad26.COV2.S vaccination and SARS-CoV-2 variants. Measured with immunoSEQ multiplex PCR; TCRdb has only the in-frame clones, and not every one. Of hundreds of thousands of clones listed, 83% are singletons. Sample treatment: some 20 received Ad26.COV2.S at low or high dose, single or two shots; roughly 5 received placebo; per-sample allocation not given. Sampling was performed 63 days after the first vaccine or placebo injection. The sequencing here drew on peripheral blood, taken in a trial of Ad26.COV2.S vaccine versus placebo. The source is a person between 18 and 65 years old who received the Ad26.COV2.S COVID-19 vaccine or a placebo.

The chain uses TRBV7-7 and TRBJ2-1, with D hard to call. The CDR3 loop spans 15 amino acids. Germline V CDR1 and CDR2: SSHAT, FNYEAQ (reference sequence). The V gene lost 5 bases and the J gene lost 0 bases, with 11 bases spanning the gap. CDR3 protein: CASSRTASSYNEQFF. The CDR3, as DNA: TGTGCCAGCAGCCGCACGGCGAGCTCCTACAATGAGCAGTTCTTC. The full variable domain, with the rest looked up from reference TRBV7-7 and TRBJ2-1, is GAGVSQSPRYKVTKRGQDVTLRCDPISSHATLYWYQQALGQGPEFLTYFNYEAQPDKSGLPSDRFSAERPEGSISTLTIQRTEQRDSAMYRCASSRTASSYNEQFFGPGTRLTVL.

For this clone: One end of the junction is discordant with germline, which a read error may explain. This chain joins TRBV5-4 and TRBJ1-2; no definite D call. The germline gives CDR1 SGHNT, CDR2 YYREEE (reference sequence). CDR3 length equals 12 residues. CDR3 protein: CASSLVGSELDF. For the CDR3, the DNA is TGTGCCAGCAGCTTGGTAGGGTCGGAGCTAGACTTC. Together with reference TRBV5-4 and TRBJ1-2, the CDR3 gives the full variable domain: ETGVTQSPTHLIKTRGQQVTLRCSSQSGHNTVSWYQQALGQGPQFIFQYYREEENGRGNFPPRFSGLQFPNYSSELNVNALELDDSALYLCASSLVGSELDFGSGTRLTVV.

This clone was recorded a few times. The chain has TRBV14 and TRBJ1-2; D gene ambiguous. This CDR3 comprises 13 residues. CDR1 and CDR2 from the germline V gene are SGHDN and FVKESK. Trimming took 0 bases from V and 4 from J, leaving 6 bases between them. The CDR3 coding sequence is TGTGCCAGCAGCCAAGATAGGACCTATGGCTACACCTTC. Translated, it gives CASSQDRTYGYTF.

In DNA, the CDR3 is TGTGCCATCCCAGGAGGATCCTACGAGCAGTACTTC. It is translated as CAIPGGSYEQYF. J is TRBJ2-7 and V is TRBV7-9, with D maybe TRBD2 (5 bases). With 10 bases removed from V and 1 base from J, the gap between germline ends came to 11 bases. The germline V gene has CDR1 SEHNR and CDR2 FQNEAQ (reference sequence). The CDR3 covers 12 residues.

In this sample, this clone turned up a few times. The CDR3 DNA follows: TGTGCCAGCAGCTTTGGTCCGAACACTGAAGCTTTCTTT. Its translation is CASSFGPNTEAFF. This chain links TRBV11-3 with TRBJ1-1, with unresolved D. The CDR3 covers 13 residues. Trimming removed 3 bases from V and 1 base from J, with 6 bases in between. Germline assignment: CDR1 SGHNT and CDR2 YENEEA. The full variable domain, rest sourced from reference TRBV11-3 and TRBJ1-1, is EAGVVQSPRYKIIEKKQPVAFWCNPISGHNTLYWYLQNLGQGPELLIRYENEEAVDDSQLPKDRFSAERLKGVDSTLKIQPAELGDSAVYLCASSFGPNTEAFFGQGTRLTVV.

A single count supports this clone. V and J are TRBV19 and TRBJ2-4, with D maybe TRBD1 (5 bases). This CDR3 comprises 15 residues. Germline CDR1 and CDR2: LNHDA and SQIVND (reference sequence). The ends were cut back, 2 bases at V and 0 bases at J, with 8 bases in the middle. As DNA, the CDR3 is TGTGCCAGTAGTATATTTGGGGCAGCCAAAAACATTCAGTACTTC. Amino acid sequence: CASSIFGAAKNIQYF. The complete variable domain, with remaining parts taken from reference TRBV19 and TRBJ2-4, reads DGGITQSPKYLFRKEGQNVTLSCEQNLNHDAMYWYRQDPGQGLRLIYYSQIVNDFQKGDIAEGYSVSREKKESFPLTVTSAQKNPTAFYLCASSIFGAAKNIQYFGAGTRLSVL.

The chain combines TRBV7-9 with TRBJ2-2; no firm D call. CDR3 length: 14 amino acids. In germline, CDR1 is SEHNR, CDR2 FQNEAQ (reference sequence). Trimming took off 8 bases at V and 3 bases at J, with 13 bases between the two ends. The CDR3 DNA reads as TGTGCCAGCGGTTTAGGCAGAGACACCGGGGAGCTGTTTTTT. Amino acid sequence: CASGLGRDTGELFF.

This chain links TRBV6-2 or TRBV6-3 with TRBJ1-3; D gene uncertain. V shed 6 bases and J shed 0 bases, with 18 bases lying between them. CDR3 size: 17 residues. Germline V lookup: CDR1 MNHEY, CDR2 SVGEGT. CDR3: CASSPMGFQSSGNTIYF. The CDR3 DNA reads TGTGCCAGCAGCCCCATGGGTTTCCAGAGCTCTGGAAACACCATATATTTT.

This rearrangement joins TRBV12-3 or TRBV12-4 to TRBJ1-4, with no clear D. Trimming removed 7 bases at V and 6 bases at J, with 9 bases between. CDR3 length: 12 residues. CDR3 loop: CASKFLDEKLFF. CDR3 sequence (DNA): TGTGCCAGCAAGTTTTTGGATGAAAAACTGTTTTTT.

This clone occurred once. The chain joins TRBV3-1 (or the pseudogene TRBV3-2) to TRBJ2-1; 11 bases are a match to TRBD2. There are 14 residues in the CDR3. In germline, CDR1 is LGHDT, CDR2 YNNKEL (reference sequence). The trim removed 4 bases at V and 5 bases at J, leaving 1 base unmatched. Here the CDR3 reads CASSPGLADNEQFF. DNA of the CDR3: TGTGCCAGCAGCCCGGGACTAGCGGACAATGAGCAGTTCTTC.

The chain recombines TRBV6-5 with TRBJ1-5; D possibly corresponds to TRBD1 (6 bases). CDR1 MNHEY and CDR2 SVGAGI come from the germline V gene. V gave up 5 bases and J gave up 4 bases, with 12 bases separating them. CDR3 length equals 14 residues. The CDR3 DNA reads as TGTGCCAGCAGTCCCGGACAGACTAATCAGCCCCAGCATTTT. Translation: CASSPGQTNQPQHF.